This T cell receptor (beta chain) was recorded in a study of sequential checkpoint blockade in melanoma. Study summary: Both treatment sequences were followed by maintenance nivolumab. Study-level results: Response in arm A was associated with pretreatment TIL clonality.

Comments on this clone: Its cognate antigen is unknown.

V was clipped by 4 bases and J by 8 bases, with 21 bases between them. The CDR3 is made up of 16 amino acids. Germline V gives CDR1 MNHGY, CDR2 SAAAGT. Treatment reported: randomized to nivolumab then ipilimumab (arm A) or the reverse (arm B). Patients had received no earlier DNA-damaging chemotherapy. The data were produced by immunoSEQ multiplex PCR, yet TCRdb's version contains in-frame clones alone and is incomplete. The sample has roughly 3,400 clones, roughly a quarter seen once. This specimen was tumor tissue (inferred from file names), taken from a patient given nivolumab and ipilimumab in sequence. The gene calls are TRBV6-8 and TRBJ2-1; D tentatively reads TRBD1 or TRBD2 (5 bases each). This clonotype was obtained from a human donor with melanoma. DNA for the CDR3: TGTGCCAGCAGTTCCTTTCGGGGCAGTATGATTGATGAGCAGTTCTTC. Its protein product is CASSSFRGSMIDEQFF.